This T cell receptor beta chain was sequenced for a study of T cells in localized non-small cell lung cancer (dated by TCRdb to the early 2020s). Background on the whole study: T cell repertoires of some 240 early-stage NSCLC patients were analyzed, with tumors being compared against uninvolved tumor-adjacent lungs. The cohort was made up of some 240 treatment-naive NSCLC patients whose localized lung tumors had been resected. A mean age of around 69 years was recorded for the NSCLC patients, of whom around 120 were male and more than 85 were female.

What the research found in general, with its limitations: Because the study design was exploratory, TCR variables were selected using unadjusted p-values without false-discovery rate correction. Because multi-region tumor sequencing was not performed, intratumor heterogeneity could not be ruled out. A median of about 55 of the top 100 tumor clones were detected in paired uninvolved adjacent lung, and 25 to 35 of these tumor clones were also found among the top 100 clones of the paired uninvolved adjacent lung. The highest T cell clonality was observed in uninvolved tumor-adjacent lung, where clonality exceeded that of tumor, suggesting that antigenic responses were more focused in uninvolved tumor-adjacent lung. Longer overall survival was associated with higher T cell density in blood, whereas shorter survival was associated with higher clonality in adjacent lung.

TCR beta CDR3 regions were sequenced from DNA using the immunoSEQ Assay. The paper's data handling went like this. To compute T cell density, TCR beta template counts were normalized to usable DNA, which was estimated by amplifying housekeeping genes. Richness was estimated with the preseqR package, extrapolating to 400,000 templates for PBMC samples and 120,000 templates for tissue samples. Clonality was defined as one minus Pielou's evenness. To identify tissue-enriched TCRs, differential abundance testing was run on productive amino-acid clonotypes with a minimum total count of 5 and an alpha of 0.1. The Jaccard Index and the Morisita Overlap Index were used to measure how much the repertoires overlapped between compartments. TCR beta CDR3s were clustered by GLIPH together with public tetramer-defined viral CDR3s, and at least three viral sequences plus V-gene enrichment were required for viral motifs. Drawn from immuneACCESS, this table holds only the in-frame rearrangements with V and J called that TCRdb kept. Clones are partly lost; checked studies trace under half to an unresolved V gene and leave the rest unexplained. The V and J calls and clone size come from that table; D and trimming were worked out from the DNA. For this sample the table gives tens of thousands of clones, of which around 82% were detected only once. The ten largest clonotypes hold roughly 9% of the sample.

As concerns this clone: Its antigen is unknown. No base qualities exist here, and no much larger clone lies one base off it.

At diagnosis, peripheral blood, uninvolved tumor-adjacent lung and tumor were collected and stored as a combination of fresh-frozen and FFPE material. Blood samples were analyzed as peripheral blood mononuclear cells for TCR repertoire profiling. The source of this sequence is a female donor older than 55 with stage I lung adenocarcinoma. The specimen was peripheral blood, collected before any cancer treatment.

In nucleotide form, the sequence is TGTGCCACGAAAACCATAACAGGGTCCACTGAAGCTTTCTTT. Its translation reads: CATKTITGSTEAFF. The chain was built from TRBV6-5 and TRBJ1-1; TRBD1 is a weak D gene call, 6 bases matching. V sheds 10 bases and J sheds 4 bases, leaving 19 bases between their ends. The CDR3 covers 14 residues, taking in both the cysteine and the phenylalanine. The entry retains the CDR3 DNA only, 42 bases that are in frame from base 1. The germline V gene gives CDR1 as MNHEY and CDR2 as SVGAGI.